The entry below gives a single TCR beta chain sequence along with its context. Antigen unknown. This entry is derived from a study of identical twins. Broader study findings: Monozygotic twins shared more out-of-frame TCR alpha than recombination models predicted.

TCRdb passed the 5' RACE reads through MiXCR, listing each CDR3 protein once. Among 270,000 or so distinct CDR3 sequences listed, around 8.3% were seen once. The CDR3 consists of 19 residues. The sample also formed part of further work on yellow fever vaccine responses in identical twins.

Sequencing was performed on CD8+ T cells sorted from blood. The J gene is TRBJ2-3, the V gene TRBV21-1; TRBD2 is the table's D call, not checked against the DNA. TRBV21-1 is shown as a pseudogene. The sequence was obtained from a woman aged 18-30 years in good health. The CDR3 sequence: CASSKWPLGLAGSTDTQYF. CDR3 bases: TGTGCCAGCAGCAAATGGCCCCTTGGACTAGCGGGATCAACAGATACGCAGTATTTT.